Listed below are T cell receptor beta chains from one sample, sequenced in a study of blood T cell repertoires in COVID-19. Assay: immunoSEQ multiplex PCR; the TCRdb copy retains only in-frame clones and omits some. The data hold fewer than 85,000 clones, with approximately 89% observed a single time. The specimen was peripheral blood. These receptors all come from a human donor in a cohort sampled during active COVID-19. The CDR3 runs from the conserved cysteine through the conserved F or W. The D gene is left open where the match is weak. Clone size is stated in some rows and not others, as once, few, many or a class when expanded.

J: TRBJ1-2; V: TRBV6-5; D: NA; size: NA; DNA: TGTGCCAGCAGTCCCCAGGGATACTATGGCTACACCTTC; CDR3: CASSPQGYYGYTF
J: TRBJ1-2; V: TRBV19; D: NA; size: NA; DNA: TGTGCCAGTAGTAGGATGGGCAGACGTAACTATGGCTACACCTTC; CDR3: CASSRMGRRNYGYTF
J: TRBJ1-4; V: TRBV9; D: NA; size: NA; DNA: TGTGCCAGCAGCGTATCGGGTAGTGATGAAAAACTGTTTTTT; CDR3: CASSVSGSDEKLFF
J: TRBJ1-1; V: TRBV21-1; D: NA; size: once; DNA: TGTGCCAGCAGTCACAGGGGAGCGAACACTGAAGCTTTCTTT; CDR3: CASSHRGANTEAFF
J: TRBJ2-7; V: TRBV11-2; D: NA; size: NA; DNA: TGTGCCAGCAGCTCGACAGGACTTACTTCCTTGGGGCAGTACTTC; CDR3: CASSSTGLTSLGQYF
J: TRBJ1-2; V: TRBV6-6; D: NA; size: NA; DNA: TGTGCCAGCAGTTACTCAAAGGGGGAAAACTATGGCTACACCTTC; CDR3: CASSYSKGENYGYTF
J: TRBJ2-1; V: TRBV19; D: TRBD2; size: NA; DNA: TGTGCCAGCTACGGGGGGTATGAGCAGTTCTTC; CDR3: CASYGGYEQFF
J: TRBJ1-2; V: TRBV6-5; D: NA; size: NA; DNA: TGTGCCAGCACCTGGACAGCCACTTCAAACTATGGCTACACCTTC; CDR3: CASTWTATSNYGYTF
J: TRBJ1-4; V: TRBV5-8; D: NA; size: NA; DNA: TGTGCCAGCAGCTTAGAGAGGGTTAATGAAAAACTGTTTTTT; CDR3: CASSLERVNEKLFF
J: TRBJ2-7; V: TRBV29-1; D: TRBD1; size: NA; DNA: TGCAGCGCCCAGGGGGCCTCCTACGAGCAGTACTTC; CDR3: CSAQGASYEQYF
J: TRBJ1-2; V: TRBV9; D: TRBD1; size: NA; DNA: TGTGCCAGCAGCGCCGCCGGGACAGGGAACTATGGCTACACCTTC; CDR3: CASSAAGTGNYGYTF
J: TRBJ1-2; V: TRBV7-2; D: TRBD1; size: NA; DNA: TGTGCCAGCAGCCGGGGACAGGGGGCCTATGGCTACACCTTC; CDR3: CASSRGQGAYGYTF
J: TRBJ1-3; V: TRBV14; D: TRBD1; size: once; DNA: TGTGCCAGCAGCCCGGGACAGGGAGGAAACACCATATATTTT; CDR3: CASSPGQGGNTIYF
J: TRBJ2-7; V: TRBV13; D: TRBD2; size: once; DNA: TGTGCCAGCAGCTCTGTGGGACTAGTCGGCGAGCAGTACTTC; CDR3: CASSSVGLVGEQYF
J: TRBJ1-2; V: TRBV28; D: TRBD1; size: NA; DNA: TGTGCGAACGGCGGGGTAAGACGACAGGGGAACTTCAGTCGCTATGGCTACACCTTC; CDR3: CANGGVRRQGNFSRYGYTF
J: TRBJ2-7; V: TRBV2; D: NA; size: NA; DNA: TGTGCCAGCAGTGATCGCACAGGCTCCTACGAGCAGTACTTC; CDR3: CASSDRTGSYEQYF
J: TRBJ1-5; V: TRBV30; D: NA; size: NA; DNA: TGTGCCTGGAGTGCCCACGTTGGGGGGAGGGCAAGTCAGCCCCAGCATTTT; CDR3: CAWSAHVGGRASQPQHF
J: TRBJ1-4; V: TRBV5-1; D: NA; size: NA; DNA: TGCGCCAGCAGCTTCTCCGGGGTAGGGAGGACGACTAATGAAAAACTGTTTTTT; CDR3: CASSFSGVGRTTNEKLFF
J: TRBJ1-4; V: TRBV30; D: NA; size: NA; DNA: TGTGCCTGGAGTATGACAGGCCTCCCTTCAACTAATGAAAAACTGTTTTTT; CDR3: CAWSMTGLPSTNEKLFF
J: TRBJ2-2; V: TRBV6-2/TRBV6-3; D: TRBD2; size: NA; DNA: TGTGCCAGCAGATACGCGGGGGGGGCCGGGGAGCTGTTTTTT; CDR3: CASRYAGGAGELFF
J: TRBJ1-2; V: TRBV5-6; D: TRBD1; size: NA; DNA: TGTGCCAGCAGCTTGAGGCGGACAGGGAATGGCTACACCTTC; CDR3: CASSLRRTGNGYTF
J: TRBJ2-5; V: TRBV9; D: TRBD2; size: NA; DNA: TGTGCCAGCAGCGGGACTAGCGGGGGTCTCAGAGAGACCCAGTACTTC; CDR3: CASSGTSGGLRETQYF
J: TRBJ1-1; V: TRBV28; D: NA; size: once; DNA: TGTGCCAGCAGTTTGTGGAGAGAGAGGCCTGACGCTTTCTTT; CDR3: CASSLWRERPDAFF
J: TRBJ2-7; V: TRBV6-5; D: TRBD1; size: NA; DNA: TGTGCCAGCAGTACACAGGGGACCTACGAGCAGTACTTC; CDR3: CASSTQGTYEQYF